These 22 T cell receptor beta chains came from one sample sequenced in a study of shared clonotypes between healthy human individuals. Sequencing was performed with immunoSEQ multiplex PCR; in TCRdb, only in-frame clones are kept and a portion is missing. The sample lists 2.3 million or so clones, over 90% occurring once. What was sequenced was naive CD4+ T cells from PBMCs. Subset denoted: CD45RA+ positively selected. All receptors come from a man younger than 30 in good health. Some clones in this sample may be carry-over from other donors' samples.

This clone was observed a few times. CDR3 in amino acids: CASSDLPFEKLFF. CDR3 nucleotides: TGTGCCAGCAGTGATCTCCCTTTTGAAAAACTGTTTTTT. This rearrangement joins TRBV2 to TRBJ1-4; D not certain. V lost 3 bases, J lost 7 bases, and 9 bases lay in between. The CDR3 spans 13 residues. Germline loops: CDR1 SNHLY, CDR2 FYNNEI. The full variable domain, rest sourced from reference TRBV2 and TRBJ1-4, is EPEVTQTPSHQVTQMGQEVILRCVPISNHLYFYWYRQILGQKVEFLVSFYNNEISEKSEIFDDQFSVERPDGSNFTLKIRSTKLEDSAMYFCASSDLPFEKLFFGSGTQLSVL.

The chain links TRBV2 to TRBJ2-1, with TRBD1 matching over 7 bases. Unmatched junction bases numbered 6, after V lost 5 bases and J lost 2 bases. The CDR3 contains 15 residues. CDR1 is SNHLY and CDR2 is FYNNEI in the germline V gene. CDR3 amino acids: CASSRRQGTYNEQFF. Here the CDR3 DNA reads TGTGCCAGCAGTCGCCGACAGGGAACCTACAATGAGCAGTTCTTC.

The CDR3 spells CASSSAGGKNYEQYF. The CDR3, as DNA: TGTGCCAGCAGCTCAGCGGGAGGAAAGAACTACGAGCAGTACTTC. The chain has TRBV5-4 and TRBJ2-7; 9 bases are a match to TRBD2. Germline V gives CDR1 SGHNT, CDR2 YYREEE (reference sequence). The junction had 7 bases not matched to a gene; V was cut back by 3 bases and J by 3 bases. The CDR3 is 15 amino acids.

The chain links TRBV6-6 to TRBJ2-7, with D perhaps TRBD1 or TRBD2 (5 bases each). CDR3 size: 16 residues. The germline CDR1 and CDR2 sequences are MNHNY and SVGAGI (reference sequence). Trimming pared 0 bases from V and 0 bases from J, leaving 12 bases between. Written as DNA, the CDR3 is TGTGCCAGCAGTTACTCGATTGGGACCTACTCCTACGAGCAGTACTTC. Encoded protein: CASSYSIGTYSYEQYF.

This sequence joins TRBV6-1 and TRBJ1-1, with D possibly being TRBD1 (5 bases). From germline, CDR1 is MNHNS and CDR2 SASEGT. V lost 6 bases, J lost 3 bases, and 11 bases lay in between. The length of the CDR3 is 13 residues. The CDR3 here is CASRGRKDTEAFF. The CDR3, as DNA: TGTGCCAGCAGGGGGCGAAAGGACACTGAAGCTTTCTTT.

The chain recombines TRBV6-5 with TRBJ2-1, with 7 bases matching TRBD2. Germline CDR1 is MNHEY and CDR2 is SVGAGI. Trimming cost V 0 bases and J 5 bases; bases outside gene matches: 4. The CDR3 loop spans 15 amino acids. The chain's CDR3 is CASSYSGGENNEQFF. In DNA, the CDR3 is TGTGCCAGCAGTTACTCGGGGGGGGAAAACAATGAGCAGTTCTTC.

This clone was detected only a few times. CDR3 loop: CASSLRSGSNYEQYF. The CDR3 DNA sequence: TGTGCCAGCAGCTTACGGAGCGGGAGTAACTACGAGCAGTACTTC. V gene TRBV7-2 combines with J gene TRBJ2-7; 8 bases agree with TRBD2. The V gene's germline CDR1 is SGHTA and CDR2 FQGNSA. With 2 bases clipped from V and 3 bases from J, the junction kept 6 bases outside the gene matches. This CDR3 is built from 15 residues.

The chain carries TRBV28 and TRBJ2-7, with TRBD1 matching 10 bases. With V trimmed by 6 bases and J by 5 bases, 7 bases remained unmatched. Germline CDR1 is MDHEN and CDR2 is SYDVKM. The CDR3 is 14 amino acids. CDR3 protein: CASSPGDRGDEQYF. The CDR3 DNA reads TGTGCCAGCAGCCCGGGGGACAGGGGTGACGAGCAGTACTTC.

This clone was counted once. The chain has TRBV6-5 and TRBJ2-3; D gene unclear. V lost 8 bases, J lost 6 bases, and 15 bases lay in between. Germline CDR1 reads MNHEY; CDR2 reads SVGAGI. The CDR3 contains 13 residues. The CDR3 DNA sequence: TGTGCCAGCGCACGCAAACACCTGGATACGCAGTATTTT. Its translation: CASARKHLDTQYF.

The V call is TRBV5-1, the J call TRBJ1-2; 9 bases align to TRBD1. The CDR3 loop spans 13 amino acids. V trimming: 2 bases; J trimming: 10 bases; junction bases outside the gene matches: 6. Germline V CDR1 and CDR2: SGHRS, YFSETQ. This CDR3 reads CASSFPGQGDYTF. The CDR3, as DNA: TGCGCCAGCAGCTTCCCGGGACAGGGAGACTACACCTTC.

V and J are TRBV19 and TRBJ1-2; tentatively, D is TRBD1 (5 bases). Germline CDR1 and CDR2: LNHDA and SQIVND (reference sequence). The germline V and J ends were trimmed by 6 bases and 8 bases, with 22 bases remaining between them. This CDR3 is 15 amino acids long. In DNA, the CDR3 is TGTGCCAGTAGCCCTTTAACTGGGGCAGGACTCGGCTACACCTTC. It encodes CASSPLTGAGLGYTF.

The V call is TRBV7-2, the J call TRBJ2-5, with D possibly TRBD1 on 8 matching bases. The CDR3 sequence is 15 residues long. V was shortened by 5 bases and J by 5 bases, with 18 bases between the two germline ends. Germline CDR1 and CDR2: SGHTA and FQGNSA. DNA of the CDR3: TGTGCCAGCAGCCCACAGACAGGGGAGGGGGAGACCCAGTACTTC. Protein: CASSPQTGEGETQYF.

This clone came up a few times. The genes are TRBV2 and TRBJ2-5; TRBD2 matches at 10 bases. Germline V gives CDR1 SNHLY, CDR2 FYNNEI. The CDR3 has 16 residues. V shed 7 bases and J 5 bases; nucleotides not matched to a gene: 13. The CDR3 loop reads CASIPPSGTSEETQYF. The CDR3 nucleotides are TGTGCCAGCATCCCCCCTTCAGGGACTAGCGAGGAGACCCAGTACTTC.

The gene calls are TRBV27 and TRBJ2-1; 10 nucleotides line up with TRBD2. This CDR3 has 14 residues. Germline-derived CDR1 and CDR2 are MNHEY and SMNVEV (reference sequence). Trimming at V came to 10 bases and at J to 2 bases, leaving 5 bases not matched to a gene. The CDR3 loop reads CATTSGRAYNEQFF. CDR3 sequence (DNA): TGTGCCACCACAAGCGGGAGGGCCTACAATGAGCAGTTCTTC.

The rearrangement links TRBV10-3 to TRBJ1-1; TRBD1 is a possible D gene (5 bases). The CDR3 consists of 12 residues. The germline V gene encodes CDR1 ENHRY and CDR2 SYGVKD. Trimming shortened V by 6 bases and J by 8 bases, and 13 bases separated the two germline ends. The CDR3 region has the DNA TGTGCCATCAGCGGGGGTCCGCCCGAAGCTTTCTTT. The encoded protein is CAISGGPPEAFF.

This chain connects TRBV7-2 to TRBJ2-2; 8 positions match TRBD2. CDR1 is SGHTA, CDR2 FQGNSA, per germline. V lost 10 bases, J lost 6 bases, and 10 bases stayed unmatched. There are 14 residues in the CDR3. CDR3 coding DNA: TGTGCCATCCGAGACGGGAGGGCCGCCGGGGAGCTGTTTTTT. Protein: CAIRDGRAAGELFF.

V and J are TRBV5-4 and TRBJ2-5, with 7 bases matching TRBD2. The V segment lost 0 bases and the J segment 5 bases; nucleotides outside the gene matches: 10. In germline, CDR1 is SGHNT, CDR2 YYREEE (reference sequence). This CDR3 is built from 16 residues. The CDR3 nucleotides read TGTGCCAGCAGCTTGGCCGGCGGCGGGAGTGGGGAGACCCAGTACTTC. It is translated as CASSLAGGGSGETQYF.

As for this clone: An end of the junction differs from the germline gene, which may be a read error. The same CDR3 arises from other DNA sequences in this sample as well. The chain is built from TRBV20-1 and TRBJ2-3, with unresolved D. Germline V CDR1 and CDR2: DFQATT, SNEGSKA (reference sequence). The CDR3 contains 11 residues. The DNA for the CDR3 is TGCAGTGCTGGAGACACAGATACGCAGTATTTT. Protein product: CSAGDTDTQYF.

This chain links TRBV5-1 with TRBJ2-2; D gene ambiguous. Trimming left V 5 bases short and J 0 bases short, with 8 bases between. Germline V gene lookup returns CDR1 SGHRS and CDR2 YFSETQ. The CDR3 runs to 14 residues. The CDR3, as DNA: TGCGCCAGCAGTGCGGACCCGAACACCGGGGAGCTGTTTTTT. It yields the protein CASSADPNTGELFF.

The genes are TRBV19 and TRBJ2-2; D is unresolved. Germline V lookup: CDR1 LNHDA, CDR2 SQIVND (reference sequence). CDR3 size: 15 residues. V was pared by 5 bases and J by 5 bases, with 15 bases between. The CDR3 sequence: CASSPRSSPTGELFF. The CDR3 DNA reads as TGTGCCAGTAGTCCCCGTAGCAGCCCTACCGGGGAGCTGTTTTTT.

Concerning this clone: The identical CDR3 is also encoded by other nucleotide sequences in the sample. The V gene is TRBV6-1, the J gene TRBJ1-3; 9 nucleotides align to TRBD1. V gave up 5 bases and J gave up 2 bases; unmatched junction bases: 4. The CDR3 spans 15 residues. Germline lookup yields CDR1 MNHNS and CDR2 SASEGT. The DNA of the CDR3 is TGTGCCAGCAGTCTGGACAGGGGTACTGGAAACACCATATATTTT. Protein: CASSLDRGTGNTIYF.

The rearrangement uses TRBV5-1 and TRBJ2-3; no clear D gene. CDR1 and CDR2 from the germline V gene are SGHRS and YFSETQ. Trimming took 3 bases from V and 3 from J, leaving 11 bases between them. The CDR3 totals 14 residues. The CDR3: CASSSGEATDTQYF. CDR3 bases: TGCGCCAGCAGCTCCGGCGAGGCAACAGATACGCAGTATTTT.